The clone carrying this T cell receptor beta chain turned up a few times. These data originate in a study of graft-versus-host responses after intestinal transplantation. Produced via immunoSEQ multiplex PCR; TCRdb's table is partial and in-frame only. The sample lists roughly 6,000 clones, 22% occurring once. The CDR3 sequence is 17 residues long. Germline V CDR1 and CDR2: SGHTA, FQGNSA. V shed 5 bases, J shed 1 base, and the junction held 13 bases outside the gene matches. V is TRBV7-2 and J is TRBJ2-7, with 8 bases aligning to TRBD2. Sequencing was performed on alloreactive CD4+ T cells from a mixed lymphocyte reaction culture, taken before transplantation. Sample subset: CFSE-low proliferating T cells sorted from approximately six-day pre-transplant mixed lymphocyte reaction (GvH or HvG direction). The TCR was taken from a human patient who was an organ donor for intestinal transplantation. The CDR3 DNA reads TGTGCCAGCAGCCCGCGCACCGGGGGGGCCAGATCCTACGAGCAGTACTTC. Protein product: CASSPRTGGARSYEQYF.